This T cell receptor beta chain stems from a study of OX40 agonist ivuxolimab in advanced cancers. Assay: immunoSEQ multiplex PCR; the TCRdb copy retains only in-frame clones and omits some. The table has approximately 86,000 clones, about 82% seen once; the top ten hold 6.5%. The CDR3 spans 17 residues. Losses at the gene ends were 6 bases for V and 5 bases for J; bases not matched to a gene: 16. Germline V gene data show CDR1 as LGHNA and CDR2 as YSLEER. Study-level results: The average count of expanded clones was higher among CD8+ T cells than among CD4+.

A word on this clone: As yet, its antigen is unknown.

Specimen: CD4+ or CD8+ T cells sorted from blood, collected in a trial of the OX40 agonist ivuxolimab. The chain combines TRBV4-3 with TRBJ2-1; 7 bases match TRBD1. The sequence was obtained from an adult with an advanced solid tumor such as melanoma, head and neck, liver or kidney cancer. CDR3: CASSLRTGRLRNNEQFF. The CDR3 DNA reads as TGCGCCAGCAGTTTACGGACAGGCCGACTGAGGAACAATGAGCAGTTCTTC.